The clone carrying this TCR beta chain was recorded many times. The antigen remains unidentified. Sequence at one end of the junction differs from germline and may be a read error. Hyperthyroidism patients, all newly diagnosed, had under 2 months' duration and ages of 18 to 65. CDR1 and CDR2 (germline): MDHEN, SYDVKM. This CDR3 has 16 residues. The record originates from a study of Graves' ophthalmopathy and Graves' hyperthyroidism. Study at large: Samples of peripheral blood were obtained at initial diagnosis, prior to treatment of any kind.

TCR beta CDR3 regions were amplified from RNA transcripts. An initial RT-PCR round employing HTBI primers preceded a second-round multiplex PCR. TCRdb passed the multiplex PCR reads through MiXCR, listing each CDR3 protein once. The sample contains about 370,000 distinct CDR3 sequences, about a sixth of which appear only once. Study-level points and caveats: With about 88% sensitivity and around 80% specificity, a 13-signature model separated ophthalmopathy from stable hyperthyroidism. Both a roughly 70% sensitivity and an approximately 72% specificity characterized the model's predictions of ophthalmopathy progression.

The chain combines TRBV28 with TRBJ2-4, with TRBD2 identical over 10 bases. The material sequenced was peripheral blood. The receptor was isolated from an adult woman with stable Graves' hyperthyroidism. For the CDR3, the DNA is TGTGCCAGCAGTTCTCAAGCGGGAGGGCCCAAAAACATTAAGTACTTC. It codes for CASSSQAGGPKNIKYF.